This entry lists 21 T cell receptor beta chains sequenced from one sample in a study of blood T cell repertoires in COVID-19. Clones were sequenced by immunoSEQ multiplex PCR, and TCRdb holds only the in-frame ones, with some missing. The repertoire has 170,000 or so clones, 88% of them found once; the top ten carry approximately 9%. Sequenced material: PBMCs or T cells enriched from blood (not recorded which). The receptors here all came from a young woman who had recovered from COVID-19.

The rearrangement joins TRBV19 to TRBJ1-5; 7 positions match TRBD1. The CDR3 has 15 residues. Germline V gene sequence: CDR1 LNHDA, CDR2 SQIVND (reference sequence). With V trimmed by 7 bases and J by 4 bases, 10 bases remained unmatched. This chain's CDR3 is CASKDRDLANQPQHF. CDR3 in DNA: TGTGCCAGTAAAGACAGGGACTTAGCAAATCAGCCCCAGCATTTT.

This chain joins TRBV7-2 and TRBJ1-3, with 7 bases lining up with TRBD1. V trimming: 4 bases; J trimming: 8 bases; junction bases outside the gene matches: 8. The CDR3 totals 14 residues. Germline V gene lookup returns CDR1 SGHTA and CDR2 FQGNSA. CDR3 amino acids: CASSSRAGGYTIYF. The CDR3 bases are TGTGCCAGCAGCTCCCGGGCAGGGGGGTACACCATATATTTT.

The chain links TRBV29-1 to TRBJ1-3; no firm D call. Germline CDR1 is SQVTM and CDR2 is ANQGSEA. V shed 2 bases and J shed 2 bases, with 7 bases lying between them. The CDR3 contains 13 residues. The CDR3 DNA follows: TGCAGCGTTGAATCCCCAACTGGAAACACCATATATTTT. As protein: CSVESPTGNTIYF.

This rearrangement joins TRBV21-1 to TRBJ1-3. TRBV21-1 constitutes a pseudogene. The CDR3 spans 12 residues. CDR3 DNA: TGTGCACTCGAGGGTAGTGGAAACACCATATATTTT. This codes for CALEGSGNTIYF.

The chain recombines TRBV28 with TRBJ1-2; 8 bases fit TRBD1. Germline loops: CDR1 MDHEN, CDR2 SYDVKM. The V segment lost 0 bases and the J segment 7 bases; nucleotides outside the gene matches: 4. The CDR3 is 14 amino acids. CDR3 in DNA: TGTGCCAGCAGTTTATGGGCAGGGGGCTTTGGCTACACCTTC. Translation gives CASSLWAGGFGYTF.

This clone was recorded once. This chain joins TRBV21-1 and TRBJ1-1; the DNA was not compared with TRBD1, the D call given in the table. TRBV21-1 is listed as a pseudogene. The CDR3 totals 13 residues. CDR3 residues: CASNDRGGDEAFF. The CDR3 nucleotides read TGTGCCAGCAACGACAGGGGTGGGGATGAAGCTTTCTTT.

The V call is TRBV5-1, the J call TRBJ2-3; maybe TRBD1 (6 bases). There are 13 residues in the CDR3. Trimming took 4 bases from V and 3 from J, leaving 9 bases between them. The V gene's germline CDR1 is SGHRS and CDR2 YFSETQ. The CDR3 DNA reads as TGCGCCAGCAGCCCAGGACAGACAGATACGCAGTATTTT. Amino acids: CASSPGQTDTQYF.

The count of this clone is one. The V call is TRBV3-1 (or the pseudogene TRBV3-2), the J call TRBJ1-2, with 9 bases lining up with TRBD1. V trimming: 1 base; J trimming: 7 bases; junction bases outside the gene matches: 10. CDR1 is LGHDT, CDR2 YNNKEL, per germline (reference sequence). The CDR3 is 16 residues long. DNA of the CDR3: TGTGCCAGCAGCCAAGCCTTTGGACAGGGGATAGGTGGCTACACCTTC. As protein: CASSQAFGQGIGGYTF.

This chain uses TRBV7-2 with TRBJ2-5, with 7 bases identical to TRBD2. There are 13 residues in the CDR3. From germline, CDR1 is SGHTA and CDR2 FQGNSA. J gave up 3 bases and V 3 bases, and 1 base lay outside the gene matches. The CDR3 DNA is TGTGCCAGCAGCTTGGGGGGGGAAGAGACCCAGTACTTC. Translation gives CASSLGGEETQYF.

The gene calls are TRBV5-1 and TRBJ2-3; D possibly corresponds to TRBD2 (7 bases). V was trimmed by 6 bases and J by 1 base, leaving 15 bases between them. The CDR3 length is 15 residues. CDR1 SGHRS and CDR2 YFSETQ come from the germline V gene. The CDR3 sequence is CASTLGGVGTDTQYF. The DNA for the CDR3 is TGCGCCAGCACCCTAGGGGGGGTTGGCACAGATACGCAGTATTTT.

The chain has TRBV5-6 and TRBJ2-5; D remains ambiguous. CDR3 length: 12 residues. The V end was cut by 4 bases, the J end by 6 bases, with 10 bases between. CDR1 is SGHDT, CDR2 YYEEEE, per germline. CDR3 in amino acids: CASSKKKQTQYF. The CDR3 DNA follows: TGTGCCAGCAGCAAAAAGAAGCAGACCCAGTACTTC.

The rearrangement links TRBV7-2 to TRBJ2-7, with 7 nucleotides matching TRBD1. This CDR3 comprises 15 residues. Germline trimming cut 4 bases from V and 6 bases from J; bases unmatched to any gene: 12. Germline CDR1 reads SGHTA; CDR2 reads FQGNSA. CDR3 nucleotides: TGTGCCAGCAGCTCCACGCCGGGACAGTTTTCCGAGCAGTACTTC. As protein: CASSSTPGQFSEQYF.

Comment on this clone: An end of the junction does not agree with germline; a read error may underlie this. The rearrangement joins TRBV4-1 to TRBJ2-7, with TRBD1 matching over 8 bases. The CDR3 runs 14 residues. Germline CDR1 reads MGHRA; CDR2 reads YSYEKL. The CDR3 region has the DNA TGCGCCAGCAGCCTTGGGACAGGCTCCTCCGAGCAGTACTTC. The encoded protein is CASSLGTGSSEQYF.

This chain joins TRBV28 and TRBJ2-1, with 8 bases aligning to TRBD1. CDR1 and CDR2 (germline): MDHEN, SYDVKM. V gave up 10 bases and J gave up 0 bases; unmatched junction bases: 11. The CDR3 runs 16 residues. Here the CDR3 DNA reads TGTGCCACCGTAGCAGGGGGCGCAGGCTCCTACAATGAGCAGTTCTTC. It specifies CATVAGGAGSYNEQFF.

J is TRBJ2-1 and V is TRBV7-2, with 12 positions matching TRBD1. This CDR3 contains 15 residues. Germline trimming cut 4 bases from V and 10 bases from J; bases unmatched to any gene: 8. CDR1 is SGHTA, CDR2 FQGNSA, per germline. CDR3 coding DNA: TGTGCCAGCAGCTCACCCGGGACAGGGGGCGAAGAGCAGTTCTTC. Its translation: CASSSPGTGGEEQFF.

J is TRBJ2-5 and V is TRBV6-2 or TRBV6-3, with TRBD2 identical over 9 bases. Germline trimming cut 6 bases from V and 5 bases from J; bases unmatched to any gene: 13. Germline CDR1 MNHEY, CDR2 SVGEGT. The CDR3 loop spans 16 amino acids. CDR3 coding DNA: TGTGCCAGCAGCCCCGGGACTAGCCTCGGGAGTGAGACCCAGTACTTC. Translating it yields CASSPGTSLGSETQYF.

The CDR3 nucleotides read TGTGCCACCAGTGATTTGCTTGATACGCAGTATTTT. This sequence encodes CATSDLLDTQYF. V usage is TRBV24-1 and J usage is TRBJ2-3; D remains unclear. Trimming left V 0 bases short and J 6 bases short, with 3 bases between. Germline CDR1 reads KGHDR; CDR2 reads SFDVKD. This CDR3 contains 12 residues.

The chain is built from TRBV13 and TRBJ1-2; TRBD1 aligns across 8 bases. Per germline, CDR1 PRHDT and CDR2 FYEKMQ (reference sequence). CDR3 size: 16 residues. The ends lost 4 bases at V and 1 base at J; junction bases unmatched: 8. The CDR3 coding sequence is TGTGCCAGCAGCTCCCTTGACAGGGGATTTAACTATGGCTACACCTTC. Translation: CASSSLDRGFNYGYTF.

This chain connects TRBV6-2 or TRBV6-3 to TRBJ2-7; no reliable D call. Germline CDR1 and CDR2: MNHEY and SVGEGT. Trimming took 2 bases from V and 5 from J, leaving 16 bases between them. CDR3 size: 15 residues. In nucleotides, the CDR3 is TGTGCCAGCAGTTACGGCCGGGTTTCAGAAAACGAGCAGTACTTC. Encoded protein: CASSYGRVSENEQYF.

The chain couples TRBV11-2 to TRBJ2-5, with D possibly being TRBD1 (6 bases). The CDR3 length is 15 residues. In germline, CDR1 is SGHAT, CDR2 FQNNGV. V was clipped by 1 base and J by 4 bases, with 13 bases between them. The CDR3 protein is CASSLGTGWLETQYF. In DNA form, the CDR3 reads TGTGCCAGCAGCTTAGGCACAGGGTGGTTAGAGACCCAGTACTTC.

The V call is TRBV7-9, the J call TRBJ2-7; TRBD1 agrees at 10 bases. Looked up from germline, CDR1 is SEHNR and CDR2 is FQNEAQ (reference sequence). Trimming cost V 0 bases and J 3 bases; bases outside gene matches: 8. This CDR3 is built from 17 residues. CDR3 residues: CASSLAPPGQGIYEQYF. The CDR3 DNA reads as TGTGCCAGCAGCTTAGCACCACCGGGACAGGGGATCTACGAGCAGTACTTC.